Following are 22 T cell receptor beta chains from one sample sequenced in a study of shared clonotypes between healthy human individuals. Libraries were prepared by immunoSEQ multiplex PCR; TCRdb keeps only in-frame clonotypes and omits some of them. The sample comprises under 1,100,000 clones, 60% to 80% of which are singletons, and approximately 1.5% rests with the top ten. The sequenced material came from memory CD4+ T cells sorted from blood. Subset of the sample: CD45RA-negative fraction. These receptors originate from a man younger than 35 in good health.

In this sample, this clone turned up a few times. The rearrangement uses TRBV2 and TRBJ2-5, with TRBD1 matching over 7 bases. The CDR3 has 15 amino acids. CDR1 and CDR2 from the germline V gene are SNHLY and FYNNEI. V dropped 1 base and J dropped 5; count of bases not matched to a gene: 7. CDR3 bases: TGTGCCAGCAGTGAAGGAAGACAGGGAAAGGAGACCCAGTACTTC. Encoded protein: CASSEGRQGKETQYF.

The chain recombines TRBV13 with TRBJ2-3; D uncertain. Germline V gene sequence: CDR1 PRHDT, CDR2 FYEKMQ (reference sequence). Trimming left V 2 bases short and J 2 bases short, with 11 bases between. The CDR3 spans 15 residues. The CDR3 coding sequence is TGTGCCAGCAGCTTATCGGCAGAACCCACAGATACGCAGTATTTT. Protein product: CASSLSAEPTDTQYF.

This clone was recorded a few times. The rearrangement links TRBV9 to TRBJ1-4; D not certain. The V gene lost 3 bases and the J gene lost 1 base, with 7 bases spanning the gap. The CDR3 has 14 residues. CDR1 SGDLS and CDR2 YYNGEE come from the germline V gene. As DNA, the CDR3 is TGTGCCAGCAGCGCGCGCATAACTAATGAAAAACTGTTTTTT. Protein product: CASSARITNEKLFF.

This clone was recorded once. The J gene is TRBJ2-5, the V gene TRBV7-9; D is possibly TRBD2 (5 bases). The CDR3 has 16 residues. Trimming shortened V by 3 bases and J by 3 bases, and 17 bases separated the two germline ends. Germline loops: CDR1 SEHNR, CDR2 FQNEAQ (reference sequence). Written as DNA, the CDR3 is TGTGCCAGCAGCTTTGCCCTGGGGATAGCGAAAGAGACCCAGTACTTC. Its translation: CASSFALGIAKETQYF.

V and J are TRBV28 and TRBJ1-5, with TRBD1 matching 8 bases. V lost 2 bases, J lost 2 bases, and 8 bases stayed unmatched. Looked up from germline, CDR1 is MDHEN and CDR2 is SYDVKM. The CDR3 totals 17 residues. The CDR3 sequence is CASSLTSGGLGNQPQHF. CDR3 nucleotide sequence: TGTGCCAGCAGTTTAACTTCAGGGGGCCTTGGCAATCAGCCCCAGCATTTT.

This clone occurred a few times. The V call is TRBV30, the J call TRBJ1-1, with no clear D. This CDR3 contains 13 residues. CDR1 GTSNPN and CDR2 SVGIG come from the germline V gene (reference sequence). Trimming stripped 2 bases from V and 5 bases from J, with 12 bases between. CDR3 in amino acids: CAWSKVLRTEAFF. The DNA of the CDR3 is TGTGCCTGGAGTAAGGTGTTGAGGACTGAAGCTTTCTTT.

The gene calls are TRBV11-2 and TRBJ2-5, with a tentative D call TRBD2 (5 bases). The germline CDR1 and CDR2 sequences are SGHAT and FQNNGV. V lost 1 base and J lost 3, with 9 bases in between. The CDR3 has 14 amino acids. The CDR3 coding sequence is TGTGCCAGCAGCTTAGCGGGGAACAAAGAGACCCAGTACTTC. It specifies CASSLAGNKETQYF.

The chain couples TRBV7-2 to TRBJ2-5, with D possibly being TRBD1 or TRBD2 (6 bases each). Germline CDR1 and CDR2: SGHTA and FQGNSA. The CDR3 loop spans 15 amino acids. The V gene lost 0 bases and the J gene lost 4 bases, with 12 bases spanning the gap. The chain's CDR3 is CASSLAFGGGETQYF. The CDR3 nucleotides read TGTGCCAGCAGCTTAGCGTTCGGGGGCGGAGAGACCCAGTACTTC.

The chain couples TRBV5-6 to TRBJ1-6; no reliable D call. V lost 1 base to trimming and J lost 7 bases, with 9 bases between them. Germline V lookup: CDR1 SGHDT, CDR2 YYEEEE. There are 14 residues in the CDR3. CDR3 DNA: TGTGCCAGCAGCTTGTCACGGGGAAATTCACCCCTCCACTTT. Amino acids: CASSLSRGNSPLHF.

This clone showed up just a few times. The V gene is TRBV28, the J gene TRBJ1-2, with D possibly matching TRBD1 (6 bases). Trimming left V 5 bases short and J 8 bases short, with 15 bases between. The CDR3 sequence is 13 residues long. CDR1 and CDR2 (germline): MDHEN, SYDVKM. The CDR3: CASSRGGRRGYTF. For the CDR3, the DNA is TGTGCCAGCAGTCGTGGGGGGCGACGAGGCTACACCTTC.

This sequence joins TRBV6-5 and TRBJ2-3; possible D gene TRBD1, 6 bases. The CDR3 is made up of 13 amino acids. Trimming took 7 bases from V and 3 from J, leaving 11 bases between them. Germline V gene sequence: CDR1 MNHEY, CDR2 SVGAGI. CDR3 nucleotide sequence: TGTGCCAGCATTCCACAGGGAACAGATACGCAGTATTTT. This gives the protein CASIPQGTDTQYF.

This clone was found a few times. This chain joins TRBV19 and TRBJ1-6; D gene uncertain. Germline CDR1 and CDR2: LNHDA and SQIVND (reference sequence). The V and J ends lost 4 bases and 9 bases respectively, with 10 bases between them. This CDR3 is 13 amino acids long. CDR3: CASSSLKGSPLHF. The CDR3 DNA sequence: TGTGCCAGTAGTAGCCTAAAGGGTTCACCCCTCCACTTT. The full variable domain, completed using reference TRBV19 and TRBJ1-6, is DGGITQSPKYLFRKEGQNVTLSCEQNLNHDAMYWYRQDPGQGLRLIYYSQIVNDFQKGDIAEGYSVSREKKESFPLTVTSAQKNPTAFYLCASSSLKGSPLHFGNGTRLTVT.

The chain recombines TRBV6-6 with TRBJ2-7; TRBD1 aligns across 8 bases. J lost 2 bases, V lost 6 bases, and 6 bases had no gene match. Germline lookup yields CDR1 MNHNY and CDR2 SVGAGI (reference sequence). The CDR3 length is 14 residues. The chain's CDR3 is CASSPRTGTYEQYF. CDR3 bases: TGTGCCAGCAGCCCAAGGACAGGGACCTACGAGCAGTACTTC.

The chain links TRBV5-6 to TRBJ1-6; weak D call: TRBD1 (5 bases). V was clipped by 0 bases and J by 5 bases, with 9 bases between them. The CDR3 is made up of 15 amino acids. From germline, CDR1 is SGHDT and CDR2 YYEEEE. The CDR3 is CASSLEGLNNSPLHF. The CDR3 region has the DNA TGTGCCAGCAGCTTGGAGGGGCTTAATAATTCACCCCTCCACTTT.

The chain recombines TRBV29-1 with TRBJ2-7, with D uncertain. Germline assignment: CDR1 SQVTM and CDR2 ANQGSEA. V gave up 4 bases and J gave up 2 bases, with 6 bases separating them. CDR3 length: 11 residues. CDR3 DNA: TGCAGCGTTGTAGGGACCTACGAGCAGTACTTC. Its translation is CSVVGTYEQYF.

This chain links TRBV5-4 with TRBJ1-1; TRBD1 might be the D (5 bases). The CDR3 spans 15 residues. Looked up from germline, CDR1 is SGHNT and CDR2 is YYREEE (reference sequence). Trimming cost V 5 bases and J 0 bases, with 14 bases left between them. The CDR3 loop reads CASRGPRTMNTEAFF. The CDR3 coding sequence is TGTGCCAGCAGGGGGCCGCGCACGATGAACACTGAAGCTTTCTTT.

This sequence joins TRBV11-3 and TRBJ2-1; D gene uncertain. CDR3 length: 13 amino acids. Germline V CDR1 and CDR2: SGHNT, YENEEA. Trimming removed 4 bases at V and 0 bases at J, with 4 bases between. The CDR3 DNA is TGTGCCAGCAGCTCTAGCTCCTACAATGAGCAGTTCTTC. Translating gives CASSSSSYNEQFF.

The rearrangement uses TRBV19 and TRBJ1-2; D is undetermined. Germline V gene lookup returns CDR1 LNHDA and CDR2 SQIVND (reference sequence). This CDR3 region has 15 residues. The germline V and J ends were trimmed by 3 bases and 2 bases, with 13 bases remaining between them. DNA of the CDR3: TGTGCCAGTAGTATTAGCTATGCGGGGAACTATGGCTACACCTTC. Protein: CASSISYAGNYGYTF.

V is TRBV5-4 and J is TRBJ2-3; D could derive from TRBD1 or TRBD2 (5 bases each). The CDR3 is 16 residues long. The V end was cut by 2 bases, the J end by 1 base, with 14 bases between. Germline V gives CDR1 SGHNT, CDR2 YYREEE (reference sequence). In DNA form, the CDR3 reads TGTGCCAGCAGCTTATCCGGGACCCAAGGCACAGATACGCAGTATTTT. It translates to CASSLSGTQGTDTQYF.

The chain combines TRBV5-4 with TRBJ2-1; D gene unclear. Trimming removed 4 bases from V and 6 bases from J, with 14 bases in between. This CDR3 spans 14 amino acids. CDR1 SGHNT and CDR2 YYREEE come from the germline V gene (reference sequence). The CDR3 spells CASSPMDVGNEQFF. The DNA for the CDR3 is TGTGCCAGCAGCCCCATGGATGTTGGCAATGAGCAGTTCTTC.

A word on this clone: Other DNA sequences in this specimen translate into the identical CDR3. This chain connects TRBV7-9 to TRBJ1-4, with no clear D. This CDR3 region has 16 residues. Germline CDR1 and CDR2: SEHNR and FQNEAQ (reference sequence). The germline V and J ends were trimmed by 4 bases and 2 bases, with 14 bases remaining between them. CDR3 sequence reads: CASSSGRGRTNEKLFF. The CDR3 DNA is TGTGCCAGCAGCTCTGGACGTGGCAGGACTAATGAAAAACTGTTTTTT.

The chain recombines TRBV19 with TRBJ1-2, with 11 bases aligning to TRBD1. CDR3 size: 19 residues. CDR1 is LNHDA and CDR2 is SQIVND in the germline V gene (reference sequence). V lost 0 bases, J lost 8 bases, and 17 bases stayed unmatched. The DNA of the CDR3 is TGTGCCAGTAGTATAGAATTAAGACGAGAGGACAGGGGGCGCGGAGGCTACACCTTC. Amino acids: CASSIELRREDRGRGGYTF. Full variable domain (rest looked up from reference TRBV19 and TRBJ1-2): DGGITQSPKYLFRKEGQNVTLSCEQNLNHDAMYWYRQDPGQGLRLIYYSQIVNDFQKGDIAEGYSVSREKKESFPLTVTSAQKNPTAFYLCASSIELRREDRGRGGYTFGSGTRLTVV.